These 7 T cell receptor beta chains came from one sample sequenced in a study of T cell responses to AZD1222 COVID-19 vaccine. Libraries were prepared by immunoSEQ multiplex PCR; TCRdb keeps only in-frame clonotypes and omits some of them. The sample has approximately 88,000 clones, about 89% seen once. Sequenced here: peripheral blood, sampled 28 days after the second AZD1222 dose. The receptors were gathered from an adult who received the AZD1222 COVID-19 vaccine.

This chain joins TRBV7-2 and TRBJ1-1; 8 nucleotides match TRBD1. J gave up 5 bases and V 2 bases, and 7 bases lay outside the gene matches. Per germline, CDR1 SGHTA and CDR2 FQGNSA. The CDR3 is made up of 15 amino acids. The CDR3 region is CASSLQGAGKTEAFF. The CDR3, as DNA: TGTGCCAGCAGCTTACAGGGGGCTGGGAAGACTGAAGCTTTCTTT.

For the CDR3, the DNA is TGTGCCAGCTCACCAAGGAGGACCTACGAGCAGTACTTC. Its protein is CASSPRRTYEQYF. The V gene is TRBV18, the J gene TRBJ2-7; TRBD2 might be the D (5 bases). Germline loops: CDR1 KGHSH, CDR2 LQKENI. Trimming shortened V by 2 bases and J by 2 bases, and 7 bases separated the two germline ends. CDR3 length: 13 amino acids.

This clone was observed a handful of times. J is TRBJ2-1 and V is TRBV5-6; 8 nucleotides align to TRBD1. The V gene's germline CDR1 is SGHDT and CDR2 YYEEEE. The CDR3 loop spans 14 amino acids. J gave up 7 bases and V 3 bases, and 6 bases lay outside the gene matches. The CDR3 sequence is CASSSGTGINEQFF. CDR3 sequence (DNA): TGTGCCAGCAGCTCCGGGACAGGAATAAATGAGCAGTTCTTC.

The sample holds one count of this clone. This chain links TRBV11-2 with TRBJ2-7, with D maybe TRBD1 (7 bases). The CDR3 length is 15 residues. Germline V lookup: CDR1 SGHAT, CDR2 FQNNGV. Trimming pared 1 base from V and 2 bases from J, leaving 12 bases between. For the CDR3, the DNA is TGTGCCAGCAGCTTAGCCAGGGGGGTAGCCTACGAGCAGTACTTC. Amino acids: CASSLARGVAYEQYF.

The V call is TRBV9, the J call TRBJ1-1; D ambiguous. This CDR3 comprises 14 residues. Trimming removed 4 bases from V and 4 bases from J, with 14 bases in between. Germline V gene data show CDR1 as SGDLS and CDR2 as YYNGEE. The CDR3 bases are TGTGCCAGCAGCCCCCAATTGAGAGGCACTGAAGCTTTCTTT. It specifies CASSPQLRGTEAFF.

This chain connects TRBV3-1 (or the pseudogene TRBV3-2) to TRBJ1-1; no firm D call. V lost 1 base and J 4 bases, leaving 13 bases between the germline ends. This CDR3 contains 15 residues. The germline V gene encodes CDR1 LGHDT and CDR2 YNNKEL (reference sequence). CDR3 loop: CASSQGWTLGTEAFF. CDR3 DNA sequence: TGTGCCAGCAGCCAAGGGTGGACCCTTGGCACTGAAGCTTTCTTT.

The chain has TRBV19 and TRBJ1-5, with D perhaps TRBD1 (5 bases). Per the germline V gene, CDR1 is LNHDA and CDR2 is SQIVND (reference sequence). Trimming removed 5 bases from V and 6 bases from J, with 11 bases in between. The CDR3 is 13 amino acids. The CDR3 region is CASSAGSGQPQHF. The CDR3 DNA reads TGTGCCAGTAGTGCAGGGTCGGGTCAGCCCCAGCATTTT.